Here is one T cell receptor (beta chain) with its context. The antigen is not known. The CDR3 totals 16 residues. V was clipped by 2 bases and J by 1 base, with 12 bases between them. CDR1 and CDR2 (germline): MDHEN, SYDVKM. This entry belongs to a study of cytomegalovirus exposure and HLA in healthy donors. In the study overall: There were 88 million or so unique TCRs (from HLA-typed donors) in an early data release. Findings of the study overall: Data from an earlier analysis indicated that most TCR beta V segments were productive either about 90% or about 30% of the time. An observed cluster of highly shared sequence variants was recorded as a likely sequencing artifact. The study dropped some indistinguishable V segments, TRBV6-2 and TRBV6-3 among them.

Primers: 60 Vbeta forward and 13 Jbeta reverse. Produced via immunoSEQ multiplex PCR; TCRdb's table is partial and in-frame only. The profile shows about 130,000 clones, approximately 80% of them singletons. The sequence derives from a woman aged 55-69 years in good health and CMV-seronegative. The sample taken for sequencing was PBMCs. The chain joins TRBV28 to TRBJ1-5; TRBD1 is a possible D gene (5 bases). DNA for the CDR3: TGTGCCAGCAGTTTACAGGGAAGTACGAGCAATCAGCCCCAGCATTTT. Its protein is CASSLQGSTSNQPQHF.